This T cell receptor (beta chain) was sequenced for a study of blood T cells in healthy people across ages. Findings and caveats of the study: Observed TCR beta diversity per million T cells went down as age went up. This fall followed a roughly linear course with age.

This clonotype was seen only a few times. Its cognate antigen is unknown. A second about 7 to 11 cycle PCR used barcoded and J-beta primers. TCRdb analysed the 5' RACE reads with MiXCR anew, one entry per CDR3 protein. The repertoire holds more than 600,000 distinct CDR3 sequences, 20% to 25% seen once, with under 9.5% in the top ten. The V end was cut by 6 bases, the J end by 4 bases, with 13 bases between. The CDR3 spans 14 residues. The donors, all healthy, were Caucasians living in Russia, aged 6 to 90. This sample was shared with a second study, whose subject was T cells of mothers and their children.

The chain links TRBV12-3 or TRBV12-4 to TRBJ2-1; D possibly uses TRBD1 or TRBD2 (5 bases each). Sequenced input: blood. The sequence was collected from a boy younger than 18 in good health. The CDR3 DNA reads TGTGCCAGCAGGGGGGTGCAGTCATACAATGAGCAGTTCTTC. It is translated as CASRGVQSYNEQFF.